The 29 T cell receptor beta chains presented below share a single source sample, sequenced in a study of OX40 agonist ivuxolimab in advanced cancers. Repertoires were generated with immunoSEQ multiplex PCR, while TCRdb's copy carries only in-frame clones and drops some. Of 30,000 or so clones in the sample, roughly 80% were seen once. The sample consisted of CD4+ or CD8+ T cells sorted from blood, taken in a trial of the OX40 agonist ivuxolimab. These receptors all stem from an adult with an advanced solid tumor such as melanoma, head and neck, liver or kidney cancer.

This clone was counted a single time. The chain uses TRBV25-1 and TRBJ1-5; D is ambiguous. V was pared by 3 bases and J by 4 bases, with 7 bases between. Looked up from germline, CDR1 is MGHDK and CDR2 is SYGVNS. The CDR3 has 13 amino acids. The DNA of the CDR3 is TGTGCCAGCAGTGAGGCTAGTAATCAGCCCCAGCATTTT. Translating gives CASSEASNQPQHF.

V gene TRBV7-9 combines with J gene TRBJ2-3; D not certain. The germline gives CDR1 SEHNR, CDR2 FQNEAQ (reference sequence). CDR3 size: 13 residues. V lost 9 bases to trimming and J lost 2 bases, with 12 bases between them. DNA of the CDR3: TGTGCCAGTTCATTTGGGTTCACAGATACGCAGTATTTT. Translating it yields CASSFGFTDTQYF.

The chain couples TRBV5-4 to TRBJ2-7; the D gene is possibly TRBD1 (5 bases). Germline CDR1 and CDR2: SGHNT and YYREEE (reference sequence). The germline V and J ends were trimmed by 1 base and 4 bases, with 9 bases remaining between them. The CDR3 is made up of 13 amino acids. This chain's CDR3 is CASSLRQGYEQYF. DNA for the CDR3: TGTGCCAGCAGCTTGCGTCAGGGATACGAGCAGTACTTC. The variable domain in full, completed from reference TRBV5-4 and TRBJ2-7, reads ETGVTQSPTHLIKTRGQQVTLRCSSQSGHNTVSWYQQALGQGPQFIFQYYREEENGRGNFPPRFSGLQFPNYSSELNVNALELDDSALYLCASSLRQGYEQYFGPGTRLTVT.

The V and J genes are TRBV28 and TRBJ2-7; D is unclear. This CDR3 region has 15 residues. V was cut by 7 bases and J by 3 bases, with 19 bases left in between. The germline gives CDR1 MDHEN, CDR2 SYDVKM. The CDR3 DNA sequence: TGTGCCAGCACTGGGGTGGAGACAAAATACTACGAGCAGTACTTC. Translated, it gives CASTGVETKYYEQYF.

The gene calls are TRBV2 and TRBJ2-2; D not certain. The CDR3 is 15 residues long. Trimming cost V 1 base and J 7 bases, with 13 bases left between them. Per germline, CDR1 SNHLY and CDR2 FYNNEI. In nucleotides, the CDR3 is TGTGCCAGCAGTGAAGGACGGATTGTGGTCGGGGAGCTGTTTTTT. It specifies CASSEGRIVVGELFF.

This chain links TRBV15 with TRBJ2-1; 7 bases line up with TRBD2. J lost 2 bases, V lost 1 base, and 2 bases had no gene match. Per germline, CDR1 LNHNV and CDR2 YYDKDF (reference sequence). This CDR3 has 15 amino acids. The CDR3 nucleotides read TGTGCCACCAGCAGAGGTGGACTAGCCTACAATGAGCAGTTCTTC. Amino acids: CATSRGGLAYNEQFF.

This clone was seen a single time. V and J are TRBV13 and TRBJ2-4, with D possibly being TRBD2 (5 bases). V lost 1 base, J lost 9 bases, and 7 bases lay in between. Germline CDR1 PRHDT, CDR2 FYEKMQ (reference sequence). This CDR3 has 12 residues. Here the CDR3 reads CASSLADSIQYF. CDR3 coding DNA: TGTGCCAGCAGCTTAGCGGACTCCATTCAGTACTTC.

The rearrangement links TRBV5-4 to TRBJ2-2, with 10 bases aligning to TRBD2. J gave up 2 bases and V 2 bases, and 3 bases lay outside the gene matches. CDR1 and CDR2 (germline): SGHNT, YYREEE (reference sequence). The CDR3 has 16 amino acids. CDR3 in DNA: TGTGCCAGCAGCTTAGGACTAGCGGATAACACCGGGGAGCTGTTTTTT. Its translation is CASSLGLADNTGELFF.

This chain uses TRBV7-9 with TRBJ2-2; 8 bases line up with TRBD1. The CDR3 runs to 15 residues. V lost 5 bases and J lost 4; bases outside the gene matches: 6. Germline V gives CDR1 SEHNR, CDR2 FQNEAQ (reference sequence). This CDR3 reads CASSETGVVTGELFF. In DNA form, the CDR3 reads TGTGCCAGCAGCGAGACAGGGGTGGTCACCGGGGAGCTGTTTTTT. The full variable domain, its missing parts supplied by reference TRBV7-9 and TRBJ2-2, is DTGVSQNPRHKITKRGQNVTFRCDPISEHNRLYWYRQTLGQGPEFLTYFQNEAQLEKSRLLSDRFSAERPKGSFSTLEIQRTEQGDSAMYLCASSETGVVTGELFFGEGSRLTVL.

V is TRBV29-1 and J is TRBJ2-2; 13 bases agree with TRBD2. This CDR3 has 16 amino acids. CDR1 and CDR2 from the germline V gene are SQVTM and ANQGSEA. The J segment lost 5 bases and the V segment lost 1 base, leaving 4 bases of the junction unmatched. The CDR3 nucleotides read TGCAGCGTTGAAGGGACTAGCGGGAGAGGTACCGGGGAGCTGTTTTTT. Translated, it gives CSVEGTSGRGTGELFF.

CDR3 bases: TGTGCCATCAAATCCGGGACGGTTTCCTACGAGCAGTACTTC. Encoded protein: CAIKSGTVSYEQYF. The chain couples TRBV10-3 to TRBJ2-7; D possibly matches TRBD1 or TRBD2 (5 bases each). This CDR3 comprises 14 residues. V lost 7 bases to trimming and J lost 1 base, with 14 bases between them. Germline V lookup: CDR1 ENHRY, CDR2 SYGVKD.

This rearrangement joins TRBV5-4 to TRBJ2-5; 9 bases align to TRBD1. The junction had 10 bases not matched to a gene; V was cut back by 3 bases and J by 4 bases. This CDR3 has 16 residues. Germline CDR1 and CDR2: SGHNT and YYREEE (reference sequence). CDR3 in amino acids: CASSYGDRGLRETQYF. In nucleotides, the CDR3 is TGTGCCAGCAGCTACGGAGACAGGGGGTTACGAGAGACCCAGTACTTC. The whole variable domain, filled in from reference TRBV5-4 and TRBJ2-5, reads ETGVTQSPTHLIKTRGQQVTLRCSSQSGHNTVSWYQQALGQGPQFIFQYYREEENGRGNFPPRFSGLQFPNYSSELNVNALELDDSALYLCASSYGDRGLRETQYFGPGTRLLVL.

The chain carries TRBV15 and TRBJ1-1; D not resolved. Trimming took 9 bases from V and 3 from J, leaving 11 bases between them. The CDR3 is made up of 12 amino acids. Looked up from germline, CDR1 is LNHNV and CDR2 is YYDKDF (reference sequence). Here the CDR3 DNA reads TGTGCCACTCGGGCATGGGACACTGAAGCTTTCTTT. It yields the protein CATRAWDTEAFF.

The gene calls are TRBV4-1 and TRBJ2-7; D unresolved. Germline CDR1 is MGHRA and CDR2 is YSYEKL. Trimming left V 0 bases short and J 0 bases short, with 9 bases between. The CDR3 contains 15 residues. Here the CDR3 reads CASSQEEAGSYEQYF. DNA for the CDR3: TGCGCCAGCAGCCAAGAAGAGGCAGGCTCCTACGAGCAGTACTTC.

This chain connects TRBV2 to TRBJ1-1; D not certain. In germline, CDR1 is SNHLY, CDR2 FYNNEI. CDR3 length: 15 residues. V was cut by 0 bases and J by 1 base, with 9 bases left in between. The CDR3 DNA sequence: TGTGCCAGCAGTGAAGCGCTCCAAACGAACACTGAAGCTTTCTTT. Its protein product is CASSEALQTNTEAFF.

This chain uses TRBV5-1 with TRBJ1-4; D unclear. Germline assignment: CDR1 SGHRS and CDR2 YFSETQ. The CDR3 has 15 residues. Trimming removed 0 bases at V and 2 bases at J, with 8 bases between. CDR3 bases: TGCGCCAGCAGCTTGGAAGGGTGGACTAATGAAAAACTGTTTTTT. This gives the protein CASSLEGWTNEKLFF.

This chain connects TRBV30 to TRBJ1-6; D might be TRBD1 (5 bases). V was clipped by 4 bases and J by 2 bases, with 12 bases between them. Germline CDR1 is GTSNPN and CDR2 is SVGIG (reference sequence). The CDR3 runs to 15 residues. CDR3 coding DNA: TGTGCCTGGACGGCAGGGCAGGCCTATAATTCACCCCTCCACTTT. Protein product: CAWTAGQAYNSPLHF.

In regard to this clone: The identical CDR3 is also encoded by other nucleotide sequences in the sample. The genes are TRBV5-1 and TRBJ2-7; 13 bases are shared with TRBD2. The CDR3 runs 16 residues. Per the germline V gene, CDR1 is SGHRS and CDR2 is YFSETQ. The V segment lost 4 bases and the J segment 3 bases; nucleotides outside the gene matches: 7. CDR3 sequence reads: CASSTGTSGDVYEQYF. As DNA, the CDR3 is TGCGCCAGCAGCACCGGGACTAGCGGGGATGTCTACGAGCAGTACTTC.

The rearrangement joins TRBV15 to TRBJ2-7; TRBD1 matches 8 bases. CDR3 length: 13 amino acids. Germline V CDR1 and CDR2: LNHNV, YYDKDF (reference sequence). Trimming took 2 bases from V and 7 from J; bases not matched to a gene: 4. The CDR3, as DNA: TGTGCCACCAGCAGAACCAGGGGGCCGGAGCAGTACTTC. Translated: CATSRTRGPEQYF. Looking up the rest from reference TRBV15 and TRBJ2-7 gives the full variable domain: DAMVIQNPRYQVTQFGKPVTLSCSQTLNHNVMYWYQQKSSQAPKLLFHYYDKDFNNEADTPDNFQSRRPNTSFCFLDIRSPGLGDTAMYLCATSRTRGPEQYFGPGTRLTVT.

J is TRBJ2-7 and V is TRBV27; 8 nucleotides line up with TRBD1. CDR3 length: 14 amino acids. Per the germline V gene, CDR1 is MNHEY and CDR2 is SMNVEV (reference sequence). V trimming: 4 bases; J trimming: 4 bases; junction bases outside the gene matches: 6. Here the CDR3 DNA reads TGTGCCAGCAGTTATCAGGGGGCCGGATACGAGCAGTACTTC. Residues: CASSYQGAGYEQYF.

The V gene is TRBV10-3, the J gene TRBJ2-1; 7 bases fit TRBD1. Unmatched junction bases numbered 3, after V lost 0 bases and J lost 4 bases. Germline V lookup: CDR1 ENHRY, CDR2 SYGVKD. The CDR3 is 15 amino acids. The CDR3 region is CAISESRDSYNEQFF. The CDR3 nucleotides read TGTGCCATCAGTGAGTCTAGGGACAGTTACAATGAGCAGTTCTTC.

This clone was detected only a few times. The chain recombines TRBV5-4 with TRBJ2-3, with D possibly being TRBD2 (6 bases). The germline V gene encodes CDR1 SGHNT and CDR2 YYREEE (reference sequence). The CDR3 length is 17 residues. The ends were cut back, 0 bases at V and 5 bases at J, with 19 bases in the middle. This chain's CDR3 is CASSLEAREAPRDTQYF. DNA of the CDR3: TGTGCCAGCAGCTTGGAAGCCAGGGAGGCGCCAAGAGATACGCAGTATTTT.

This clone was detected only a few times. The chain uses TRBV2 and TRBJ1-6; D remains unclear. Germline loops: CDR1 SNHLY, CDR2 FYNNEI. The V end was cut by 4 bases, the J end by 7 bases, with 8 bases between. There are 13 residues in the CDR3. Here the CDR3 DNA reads TGTGCCAGCAGTGGTCTAGGGAATTCACCCCTCCACTTT. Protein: CASSGLGNSPLHF.

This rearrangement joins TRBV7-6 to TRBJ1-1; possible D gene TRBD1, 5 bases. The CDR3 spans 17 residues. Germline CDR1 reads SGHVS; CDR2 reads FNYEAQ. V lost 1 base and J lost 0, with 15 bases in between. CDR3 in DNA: TGTGCCAGCAGCTTAGGGGGCGGGCTGGGGATGAACACTGAAGCTTTCTTT. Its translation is CASSLGGGLGMNTEAFF.

CDR3: CASSQLIDTSSYNEQFF. In nucleotides, the CDR3 is TGCGCCAGCAGCCAACTAATTGACACCAGCTCCTACAATGAGCAGTTCTTC. The chain uses TRBV5-1 and TRBJ2-1; no firm D call. The CDR3 extends over 17 amino acids. Trimming removed 4 bases from V and 0 bases from J, with 17 bases in between. Germline CDR1 reads SGHRS; CDR2 reads YFSETQ. The entire variable domain, with the rest obtained from reference TRBV5-1 and TRBJ2-1, is as follows: KAGVTQTPRYLIKTRGQQVTLSCSPISGHRSVSWYQQTPGQGLQFLFEYFSETQRNKGNFPGRFSGRQFSNSRSEMNVSTLELGDSALYLCASSQLIDTSSYNEQFFGPGTRLTVL.

In nucleotides, the CDR3 is TGTGCCAGCAGTTCAAGAAGACTAGCGGGTCGTTCCTACGAGCAGTACTTC. Translation: CASSSRRLAGRSYEQYF. This rearrangement joins TRBV27 to TRBJ2-7; 10 bases map to TRBD2. CDR1 is MNHEY and CDR2 is SMNVEV in the germline V gene (reference sequence). V trimming: 4 bases; J trimming: 1 base; junction bases outside the gene matches: 10. This CDR3 has 17 amino acids.

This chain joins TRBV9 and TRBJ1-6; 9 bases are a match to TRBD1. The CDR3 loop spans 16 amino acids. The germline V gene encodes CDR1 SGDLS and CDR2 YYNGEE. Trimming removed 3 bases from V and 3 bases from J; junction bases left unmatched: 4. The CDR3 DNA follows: TGTGCCAGCAGCGCGGGACAGGGCAGCTATAATTCACCCCTCCACTTT. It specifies CASSAGQGSYNSPLHF.

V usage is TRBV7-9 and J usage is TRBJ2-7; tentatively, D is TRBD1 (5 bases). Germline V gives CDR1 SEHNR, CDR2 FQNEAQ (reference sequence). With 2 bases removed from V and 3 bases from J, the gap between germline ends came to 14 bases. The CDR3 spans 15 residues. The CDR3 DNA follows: TGTGCCAGCAGCTTAAACACCCTAGGGGACTACGAGCAGTACTTC. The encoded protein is CASSLNTLGDYEQYF.

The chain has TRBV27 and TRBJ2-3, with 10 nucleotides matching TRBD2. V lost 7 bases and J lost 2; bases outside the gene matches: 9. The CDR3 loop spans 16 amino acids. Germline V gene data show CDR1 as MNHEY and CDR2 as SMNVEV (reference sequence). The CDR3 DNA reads TGTGCCAGCAACCCGTTAGCGGGGGGCACCACAGATACGCAGTATTTT. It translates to CASNPLAGGTTDTQYF.